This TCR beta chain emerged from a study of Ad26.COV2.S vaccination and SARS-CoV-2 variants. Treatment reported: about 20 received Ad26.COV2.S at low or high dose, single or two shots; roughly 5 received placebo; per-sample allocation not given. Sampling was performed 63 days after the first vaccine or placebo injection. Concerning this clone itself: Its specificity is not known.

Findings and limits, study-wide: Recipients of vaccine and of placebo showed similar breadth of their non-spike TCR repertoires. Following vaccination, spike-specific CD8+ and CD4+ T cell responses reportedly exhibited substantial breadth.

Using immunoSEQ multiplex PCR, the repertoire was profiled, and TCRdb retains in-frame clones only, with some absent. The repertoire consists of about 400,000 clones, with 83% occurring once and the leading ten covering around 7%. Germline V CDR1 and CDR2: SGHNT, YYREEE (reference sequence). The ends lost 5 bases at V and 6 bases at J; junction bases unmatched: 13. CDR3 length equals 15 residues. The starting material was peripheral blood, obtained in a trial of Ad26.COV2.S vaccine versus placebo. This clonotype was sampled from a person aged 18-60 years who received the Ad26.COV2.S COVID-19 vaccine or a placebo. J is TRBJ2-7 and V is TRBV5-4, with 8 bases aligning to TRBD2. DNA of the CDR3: TGTGCCAGCAGATTCGAAGCGGGAGTAGGCAGCGAGCAGTACTTC. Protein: CASRFEAGVGSEQYF.